This TCR beta chain was captured by sequencing in a study of regulatory T cells in long-lasting Graves disease. Findings of the study overall: Comparison showed that persistent patients shared more public clonotypes (under 3,000) than new patients (roughly 1,000).

V gave up 2 bases and J gave up 6 bases, with 13 bases separating them. This CDR3 comprises 14 residues. Per the germline V gene, CDR1 is SEHNR and CDR2 is FQNEAQ (reference sequence). Investigators prepared the TCR beta libraries by applying iRepertoire HTBI primers and Arm-PCR of CDR3 regions. TCRdb re-analysed the multiplex PCR reads in MiXCR, keeping a single row per CDR3 protein. The sample has approximately 350,000 distinct CDR3 sequences, 15% to 20% seen once. Time point: newly diagnosed GD, antithyroid drugs for less than 3 months. PBMCs provided the RNA from which the TCR library was made. Enrollment of patients was through an endocrinology department in Xi'an, China. This clonotype was counted many times. Its target is unknown. This sample was shared with a second study, whose subject was T cells in Graves' hyperthyroidism and ophthalmopathy. Turning to that study: Diagnostic assessment was based on clinical symptoms, serum thyroxine and TRAb, thyroid ultrasound and orbital computed tomography.

The sample was peripheral blood mononuclear cells (PBMCs), taken at new diagnosis, from a patient treated with antithyroid drugs. The chain links TRBV7-9 to TRBJ1-2; possibly TRBD1 for D (6 bases). The clonotype was recovered from a woman aged 18-29 years with Graves disease. The CDR3 loop reads CASSLSGGGNGYTF. The CDR3 DNA reads as TGTGCCAGCAGCTTATCCGGGGGGGGCAATGGCTACACCTTC.